A single sample gave rise to the 25 T cell receptor beta chains below, sequenced in a study of human T cells and chemical hapten exposure. Time point defined: patch test 1, 2 weeks after DPC sensitization. The sample's treatment: therapeutic diphenylcyclopropenone sensitization with weekly scalp DPC. TCRdb passed the RACE reads through MiXCR, listing each CDR3 protein once. The table has 80,000 to 100,000 distinct CDR3 sequences, over 6% seen once. The sample in question was whole blood, obtained in connection with sensitization to the hapten diphenylcyclopropenone (DPC). These TCRs come from a woman aged 30 to 39 with alopecia areata. Some clones in this sample may be carry-over from other donors' samples.

The chain employs TRBV2 and TRBJ1-5; 8 bases are a match to TRBD1. J was trimmed by 6 bases and V by 3 bases; bases with no gene match: 13. The CDR3 consists of 17 residues. The germline V gene encodes CDR1 SNHLY and CDR2 FYNNEI. CDR3 loop: CASSEMDEGRGLQPQHF. In DNA form, the CDR3 reads TGTGCCAGCAGTGAGATGGATGAGGGCAGGGGGCTTCAGCCCCAGCATTTT.

This rearrangement joins TRBV12-3 or TRBV12-4 to TRBJ2-2; either TRBD1 or TRBD2 may supply D (5 bases each). The ends were cut back, 6 bases at V and 4 bases at J, with 21 bases in the middle. This CDR3 comprises 17 residues. CDR3 DNA: TGTGCCAGCAGCCCGGGACCGCAAGCTCTCGTCACCGGGGAGCTGTTTTTT. Amino acids: CASSPGPQALVTGELFF.

This clonotype was seen more than once but under ten times. The gene calls are TRBV6-5 and TRBJ1-2; the D gene is possibly TRBD1 (6 bases). V lost 0 bases, J lost 0 bases, and 14 bases lay in between. Germline V CDR1 and CDR2: MNHEY, SVGAGI. There are 17 residues in the CDR3. The DNA of the CDR3 is TGTGCCAGCAGTTACTCGATTCCGGGGGCCTCTAACTATGGCTACACCTTC. It specifies CASSYSIPGASNYGYTF.

This clonotype was detected only a few times. This rearrangement joins TRBV7-3 to TRBJ1-1, with a weak D call TRBD1 (6 bases). V lost 3 bases to trimming and J lost 1 base, with 9 bases between them. Germline V CDR1 and CDR2: SGHTA, FQGTGA. There are 14 residues in the CDR3. The CDR3 loop reads CASSLGGPNTEAFF. In nucleotides, the CDR3 is TGTGCCAGCAGCTTGGGGGGCCCGAACACTGAAGCTTTCTTT.

This clonotype was counted at least ten times. No DNA is shown, since the ends of the CDR3 on it are uncertain; the CDR3 is the one TCRdb lists. V usage is TRBV28 and J usage is TRBJ2-1; the D call in the table, TRBD1, was not verified against the DNA. Germline V gene sequence: CDR1 MDHEN, CDR2 SYDVKM. A total of 16 residues make up the CDR3, ends included. Here the CDR3 reads CASSSLLVGAGAREFF.

This clonotype has just a few counts. V usage is TRBV7-2 and J usage is TRBJ2-3; no clear D gene. This CDR3 spans 15 amino acids. Germline V gene lookup returns CDR1 SGHTA and CDR2 FQGNSA. The germline V and J ends were trimmed by 2 bases and 0 bases, with 9 bases remaining between them. This chain's CDR3 is CASSLPSISTDTQYF. The DNA for the CDR3 is TGTGCCAGCAGCTTACCCAGCATTAGCACAGATACGCAGTATTTT.

At least ten counts were recorded for this clonotype. The CDR3 sequence is CASSYRGKSSYNEQFF. CDR3 DNA: TGTGCCAGCAGTTATAGAGGGAAGAGCTCCTACAATGAGCAGTTCTTC. This rearrangement joins TRBV6-2 or TRBV6-3 to TRBJ2-1, with D tentatively TRBD2 (5 bases). The length of the CDR3 is 16 residues. V lost 3 bases and J 0 bases, leaving 12 bases between the germline ends. CDR1 is MNHEY and CDR2 is SVGEGT in the germline V gene.

This clonotype was seen at least ten times. The chain employs TRBV5-1 and TRBJ2-7, with 7 bases aligning to TRBD1. V shed 6 bases and J 4 bases; nucleotides not matched to a gene: 10. CDR3 length: 14 residues. Per the germline V gene, CDR1 is SGHRS and CDR2 is YFSETQ. The CDR3 region is CASTLLDRAYEQYF. Here the CDR3 DNA reads TGCGCCAGCACCCTACTCGACAGGGCTTACGAGCAGTACTTC.

In this sample, this clonotype turned up many times. The rearrangement links TRBV29-1 to TRBJ1-2; weak D call: TRBD1 (5 bases). This CDR3 is 13 amino acids long. The germline V and J ends were trimmed by 4 bases and 8 bases, with 17 bases remaining between them. Germline V gene sequence: CDR1 SQVTM, CDR2 ANQGSEA. In nucleotides, the CDR3 is TGCAGCGTTGTGGTGGTGGAGGGGAGAGGCTACACCTTC. Protein: CSVVVVEGRGYTF.

This clonotype appeared many times. The chain joins TRBV3-1 to TRBJ2-3, with D tentatively TRBD1 or TRBD2 (6 bases each). The CDR3 loop spans 17 amino acids. Trimming took off 0 bases at V and 1 base at J, with 14 bases between the two ends. Germline V gene sequence: CDR1 LGHDT, CDR2 YNNKEL (reference sequence). The DNA of the CDR3 is TGTGCCAGCAGCCAAGAAAGGGGGGCTAGCGGCACAGATACGCAGTATTTT. Its translation: CASSQERGASGTDTQYF.

Only a few counts were recorded for this clonotype. The chain carries TRBV9 and TRBJ1-2; TRBD1 matches at 12 bases. Germline CDR1 SGDLS, CDR2 YYNGEE. J was trimmed by 7 bases and V by 2 bases; bases with no gene match: 6. The CDR3 consists of 15 residues. The CDR3 DNA reads as TGTGCCAGCAGCGTCCCGGGACAGGGGGCTTCTGGCTACACCTTC. Protein product: CASSVPGQGASGYTF.

Only a few counts were recorded for this clonotype. This chain connects TRBV29-1 to TRBJ2-5; maybe TRBD2 (5 bases). The CDR3 has 13 amino acids. Germline values: CDR1 SQVTM, CDR2 ANQGSEA. V lost 4 bases to trimming and J lost 5 bases, with 14 bases between them. CDR3 sequence: CSVANRRVETQYF. In nucleotides, the CDR3 is TGCAGCGTTGCTAATCGGCGGGTGGAGACCCAGTACTTC.

This clonotype was recorded at least ten times. This chain joins TRBV2 and TRBJ1-5; D is possibly TRBD1 (5 bases). The CDR3 covers 14 residues. Germline V gives CDR1 SNHLY, CDR2 FYNNEI. Trimming removed 8 bases at V and 2 bases at J, with 13 bases between. The CDR3 DNA sequence: TGTGCCAGCGCAGGGAGAAATGGCAATCAGCCCCAGCATTTT. This gives the protein CASAGRNGNQPQHF. Complete variable domain (other parts from reference TRBV2 and TRBJ1-5): EPEVTQTPSHQVTQMGQEVILRCVPISNHLYFYWYRQILGQKVEFLVSFYNNEISEKSEIFDDQFSVERPDGSNFTLKIRSTKLEDSAMYFCASAGRNGNQPQHFGDGTRLSIL.

This clonotype was detected a few times. The chain uses TRBV29-1 and TRBJ1-4, with D hard to call. Germline V gives CDR1 SQVTM, CDR2 ANQGSEA. Trimming took 4 bases from V and 7 from J, leaving 16 bases between them. The CDR3 runs 14 residues. CDR3 sequence reads: CSVVSAQGGEKLFF. CDR3 DNA: TGCAGCGTTGTTTCGGCCCAAGGAGGTGAAAAACTGTTTTTT.

This clonotype was counted at least ten times. The chain uses TRBV12-3 or TRBV12-4 and TRBJ2-4; 11 nucleotides align to TRBD2. The junction had 4 bases not matched to a gene; V was cut back by 6 bases and J by 0 bases. The CDR3 has 16 residues. The chain's CDR3 is CASSRTSGGAKNIQYF. The CDR3 nucleotides read TGTGCCAGCAGCCGTACTAGCGGGGGAGCCAAAAACATTCAGTACTTC.

This clonotype was found a few times. V is TRBV6-1 and J is TRBJ2-7; 8 bases are shared with TRBD1. The CDR3 is 16 amino acids. J lost 5 bases, V lost 4 bases, and 13 bases had no gene match. The germline V gene encodes CDR1 MNHNS and CDR2 SASEGT. This CDR3 reads CASSGLQGEGTHEQYF. For the CDR3, the DNA is TGTGCCAGCAGTGGGTTACAGGGGGAAGGAACGCACGAGCAGTACTTC.

This clonotype showed up many times. The V and J genes are TRBV20-1 and TRBJ2-3; TRBD2 might be the D (5 bases). V was shortened by 0 bases and J by 0 bases, with 10 bases between the two germline ends. CDR1 DFQATT and CDR2 SNEGSKA come from the germline V gene (reference sequence). The CDR3 has 15 residues. CDR3 in DNA: TGCAGTGCTAGAGATTTCGAGGGAAGCACAGATACGCAGTATTTT. It specifies CSARDFEGSTDTQYF.

Ten or more counts support this clonotype. The chain couples TRBV14 to TRBJ1-2; TRBD1 aligns across 9 bases. With V trimmed by 3 bases and J by 5 bases, 7 bases remained unmatched. Germline values: CDR1 SGHDN, CDR2 FVKESK. This CDR3 comprises 15 residues. CDR3 in DNA: TGTGCCAGCAGCCACGTAGGACAGGGGCTGTATGGCTACACCTTC. This codes for CASSHVGQGLYGYTF.

The chain combines TRBV3-1 with TRBJ1-1; 11 bases line up with TRBD1. The CDR3 is 15 amino acids. Germline V gives CDR1 LGHDT, CDR2 YNNKEL (reference sequence). The V and J ends lost 3 bases and 3 bases, in that order; junction bases with no gene match: 3. The CDR3 DNA reads TGTGCCAGCAGCCACGGGACAGGGGGGGACACTGAAGCTTTCTTT. Encoded protein: CASSHGTGGDTEAFF.

This clonotype was seen at least ten times. The chain employs TRBV5-1 and TRBJ2-3; TRBD2 agrees at 15 bases. CDR3 size: 17 residues. The junction had 8 bases not matched to a gene; V was cut back by 4 bases and J by 5 bases. The germline V gene encodes CDR1 SGHRS and CDR2 YFSETQ. For the CDR3, the DNA is TGCGCCAGCAGCCGGGGACTAGCGGGGGGCCTCGAAGATACGCAGTATTTT. Translation: CASSRGLAGGLEDTQYF.

This clonotype was detected ten times or more. The V and J genes are TRBV20-1 and TRBJ1-4, with unresolved D. V lost 4 bases and J 7 bases, leaving 13 bases between the germline ends. This CDR3 has 13 amino acids. Germline V gene lookup returns CDR1 DFQATT and CDR2 SNEGSKA (reference sequence). The CDR3 region is CSATPGQAEKLFF. CDR3 in DNA: TGCAGTGCTACCCCAGGCCAGGCTGAAAAACTGTTTTTT.

For the CDR3, the DNA is TGTGCCAGCAGTTACACGGACGATACCCTCTATGGCTACACCTTC. It yields the protein CASSYTDDTLYGYTF. The chain recombines TRBV6-5 with TRBJ1-2, with no clear D. Trimming removed 2 bases from V and 4 bases from J, with 14 bases in between. The CDR3 loop spans 15 amino acids. From germline, CDR1 is MNHEY and CDR2 SVGAGI.

This clonotype has a count of ten or more. The V call is TRBV4-2, the J call TRBJ2-7; D not resolved. CDR1 is LGHNA, CDR2 YNFKEQ, per germline. Trimming took off 0 bases at V and 12 bases at J, with 18 bases between the two ends. The length of the CDR3 is 14 residues. CDR3 bases: TGTGCCAGCAGCCAAGATCGGTTGGCAGGTTTTTGGTACTTC. Residues: CASSQDRLAGFWYF.

The table lists this clonotype with a few counts. V and J are TRBV2 and TRBJ1-6; 7 bases fit TRBD1. J gave up 9 bases and V 5 bases, and 10 bases lay outside the gene matches. Germline loops: CDR1 SNHLY, CDR2 FYNNEI. CDR3 length: 15 amino acids. The CDR3 region is CASSSTGRFISPLHF. CDR3 bases: TGTGCCAGCAGTTCGACAGGGCGGTTTATTTCACCCCTCCACTTT.

In this sample, this clonotype turned up many times. The chain carries TRBV7-6 and TRBJ1-6, with D possibly being TRBD1 (5 bases). This CDR3 region has 13 residues. Germline V CDR1 and CDR2: SGHVS, FNYEAQ. The V and J ends lost 1 base and 9 bases respectively, with 7 bases between them. The chain's CDR3 is CASSLDGGSPLHF. CDR3 in DNA: TGTGCCAGCAGCTTAGATGGGGGTTCACCCCTCCACTTT.